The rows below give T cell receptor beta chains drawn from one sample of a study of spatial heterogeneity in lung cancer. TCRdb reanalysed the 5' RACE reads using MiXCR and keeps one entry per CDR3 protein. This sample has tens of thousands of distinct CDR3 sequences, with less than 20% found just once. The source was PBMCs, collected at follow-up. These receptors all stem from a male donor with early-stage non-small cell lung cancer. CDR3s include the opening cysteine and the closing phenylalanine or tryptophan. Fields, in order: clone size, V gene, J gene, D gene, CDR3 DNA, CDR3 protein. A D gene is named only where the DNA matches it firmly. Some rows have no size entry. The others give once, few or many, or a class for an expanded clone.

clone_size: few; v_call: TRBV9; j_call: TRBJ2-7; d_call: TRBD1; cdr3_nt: TGTGCCAGCAGCGTAGGGGCAGGGGGATTCCACGAGCAGTACTTC; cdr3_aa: CASSVGAGGFHEQYF
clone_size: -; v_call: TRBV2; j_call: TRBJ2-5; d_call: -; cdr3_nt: TGTGCCAGCAGTCCTCAAACCGGGCTAGGGACCCAGTACTTC; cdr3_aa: CASSPQTGLGTQYF
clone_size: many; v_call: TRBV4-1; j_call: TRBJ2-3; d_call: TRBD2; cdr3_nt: TGCGCCAGCAGCCAAGCCCCCGCGGGGGGCGGGAATACGCAGTATTTT; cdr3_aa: CASSQAPAGGGNTQYF
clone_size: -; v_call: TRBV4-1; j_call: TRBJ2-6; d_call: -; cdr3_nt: TGCGCCAGCAGCCCCCGAGGGGCAGGGCCCCCTGGGGCCAACGTCCTGACTTTC; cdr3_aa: CASSPRGAGPPGANVLTF
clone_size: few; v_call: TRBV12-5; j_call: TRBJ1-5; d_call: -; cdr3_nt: TGTGCTAGTGGTTTGGTACTGCGGGGCACCAATCAGCCCCAGCATTTT; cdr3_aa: CASGLVLRGTNQPQHF
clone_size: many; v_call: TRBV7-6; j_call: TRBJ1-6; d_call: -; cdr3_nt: TGTGCCAGCAGCTCCCGTCCTAATTCACCCCTCCACTTT; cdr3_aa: CASSSRPNSPLHF
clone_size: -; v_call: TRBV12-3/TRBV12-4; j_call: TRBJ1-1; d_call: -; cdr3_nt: TGTGCCAGCACACCATCCCCCGGACACCGGAACACTGAAGCTTTCTTT; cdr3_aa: CASTPSPGHRNTEAFF
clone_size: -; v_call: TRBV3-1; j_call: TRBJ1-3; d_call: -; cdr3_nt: TGTGCCAGCAGCCAAGAAAGGTCCACCATATATTTT; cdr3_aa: CASSQERSTIYF
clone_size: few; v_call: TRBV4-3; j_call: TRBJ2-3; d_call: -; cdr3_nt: TGCGCCAGCAGCCAAGATTTTCGGGGGACATCGGATACGCAGTATTTT; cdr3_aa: CASSQDFRGTSDTQYF
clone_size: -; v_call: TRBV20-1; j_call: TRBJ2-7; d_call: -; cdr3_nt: TGCAGTGCTAGAGTGGGGTACGAGCAGTACTTC; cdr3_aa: CSARVGYEQYF
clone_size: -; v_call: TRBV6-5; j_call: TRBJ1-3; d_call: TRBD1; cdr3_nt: TGTGCCAGCAGTCCACCGGGACAGGGAAACACCATATATTTT; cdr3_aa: CASSPPGQGNTIYF
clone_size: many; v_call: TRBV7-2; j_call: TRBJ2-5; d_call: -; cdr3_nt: TGTGCCAGCGGAGATCCGGGACTTTATGCAGAGACCCAGTACTTC; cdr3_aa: CASGDPGLYAETQYF
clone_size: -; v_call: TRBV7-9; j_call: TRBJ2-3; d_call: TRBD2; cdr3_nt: TGTGCCAGCAGCCTGGGACTAGCGGGGGTTAATACGCAGTATTTT; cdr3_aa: CASSLGLAGVNTQYF
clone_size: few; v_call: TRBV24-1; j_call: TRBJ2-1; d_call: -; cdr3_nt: TGTGCCACCAGTGATTTTTATCCCGAGAGCTCCTACAATGAGCAGTTCTTC; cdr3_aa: CATSDFYPESSYNEQFF
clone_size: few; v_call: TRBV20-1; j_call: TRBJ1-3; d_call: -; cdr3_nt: TGCAGTGCCCTTACTCACAGCTACTCTGGAAACACCATATATTTT; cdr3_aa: CSALTHSYSGNTIYF
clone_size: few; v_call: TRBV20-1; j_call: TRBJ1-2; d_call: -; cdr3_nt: TGCAGTGCTAGACAGGGCGGGTACACCTTC; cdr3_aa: CSARQGGYTF
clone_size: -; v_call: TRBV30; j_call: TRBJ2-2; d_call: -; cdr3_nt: TGTGCCTGGGCCCTGACAGACAACACCGGGGAGCTGTTTTTT; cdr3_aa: CAWALTDNTGELFF
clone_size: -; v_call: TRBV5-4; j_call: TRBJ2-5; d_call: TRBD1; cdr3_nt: TGTGCCAGCAGCTTGGAAGGGACAGGGAAAGAGACCCAGTACTTC; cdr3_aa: CASSLEGTGKETQYF
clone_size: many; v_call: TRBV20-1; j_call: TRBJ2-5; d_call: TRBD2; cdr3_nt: TGCAGTGCTACGGGACTAGCGGGAGTTCACCAAGAGACCCAGTACTTC; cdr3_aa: CSATGLAGVHQETQYF
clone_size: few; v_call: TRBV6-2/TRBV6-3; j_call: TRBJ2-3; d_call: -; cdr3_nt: TGTGCCAGCAGTTCCGTGGGATGGAGCACAGATACGCAGTATTTT; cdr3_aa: CASSSVGWSTDTQYF
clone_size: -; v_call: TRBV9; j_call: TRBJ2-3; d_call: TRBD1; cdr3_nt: TGTGCCAGCAGCGCATACCTTGTTGGACAGGCTGGCACAGATACGCAGTATTTT; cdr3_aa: CASSAYLVGQAGTDTQYF
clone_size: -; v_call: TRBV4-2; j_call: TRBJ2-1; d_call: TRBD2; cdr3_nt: TGTGCCAGCAGCCAAGAGTATGGGACTAGCGGGAGATATGAGCAGTTCTTC; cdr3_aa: CASSQEYGTSGRYEQFF
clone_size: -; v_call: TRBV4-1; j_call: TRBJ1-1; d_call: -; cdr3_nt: TGCGCCAGCAGGGACGGGGAAGTTGAAGCTTTCTTT; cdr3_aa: CASRDGEVEAFF